These 3 T cell receptor beta chains were all obtained from the same sample, sequenced in a study of T cells in Graves' hyperthyroidism and ophthalmopathy. Authors of the study amplified TCR beta CDR3 regions from RNA transcripts. Using the HTBI primer set, a first-round RT-PCR was run on the TCR CDR3. TCRdb processed the multiplex PCR reads anew with MiXCR; each CDR3 protein has one entry. The repertoire has 250,000 to 300,000 distinct CDR3 sequences, less than 15% of them found once; the top ten carry about 14%. The sequenced material came from blood. Source of these receptors: a woman in her thirties or forties with Graves' hyperthyroidism that later progressed to Graves' ophthalmopathy.

This clonotype was observed a handful of times. The rearrangement links TRBV6-1 to TRBJ1-2, with 8 bases matching TRBD1. From germline, CDR1 is MNHNS and CDR2 SASEGT. J lost 4 bases, V lost 6 bases, and 4 bases had no gene match. This CDR3 spans 13 amino acids. As DNA, the CDR3 is TGTGCCAGCAGAATGACAGGGGCCTATGGCTACACCTTC. The encoded protein is CASRMTGAYGYTF.

This clonotype was picked up many times. The chain combines TRBV30 with TRBJ1-1; D not resolved. V lost 0 bases and J 3 bases, leaving 11 bases between the germline ends. There are 14 residues in the CDR3. Per germline, CDR1 GTSNPN and CDR2 SVGIG (reference sequence). For the CDR3, the DNA is TGTGCCTGGAGTGTAAGGGAAGCCTACACTGAAGCTTTCTTT. The encoded protein is CAWSVREAYTEAFF.

This sequence joins TRBV13 and TRBJ2-5; 13 bases map to TRBD2. The germline gives CDR1 PRHDT, CDR2 FYEKMQ (reference sequence). Losses at the gene ends were 5 bases for V and 5 bases for J; bases not matched to a gene: 8. The CDR3 totals 16 residues. CDR3 bases: TGTGCCAGCAGCACCCGGACTAGCGGGAGTGCGGAGACCCAGTACTTC. This gives the protein CASSTRTSGSAETQYF.